A single sample gave rise to the 9 T cell receptor beta chains below, sequenced in a study of shared clonotypes between healthy human individuals. Sequencing used immunoSEQ multiplex PCR; TCRdb keeps in-frame clones, though not all of them. This table has 780,000 or so clones, roughly two thirds appearing once. Material: memory CD4+ T cells sorted from blood. Subset in this sample: CD45RA-negative fraction. The receptors shown here come from a woman aged 25 to 45 in good health.

The chain uses TRBV30 and TRBJ2-7; 8 bases match TRBD2. The V segment lost 3 bases and the J segment 2 bases; nucleotides outside the gene matches: 9. CDR1 and CDR2 from the germline V gene are GTSNPN and SVGIG (reference sequence). CDR3 size: 15 residues. The CDR3 DNA sequence: TGTGCCTGGAGGGAACGAGGGCGGGGGGCCTACGAGCAGTACTTC. Translation: CAWRERGRGAYEQYF.

The chain employs TRBV28 and TRBJ2-7; 7 positions agree with TRBD1. The CDR3 is made up of 14 amino acids. Germline values: CDR1 MDHEN, CDR2 SYDVKM. The ends lost 6 bases at V and 0 bases at J; junction bases unmatched: 5. The CDR3 sequence: CASRTTGPSYEQYF. The CDR3 nucleotides are TGTGCCAGCAGAACGACAGGGCCCTCCTACGAGCAGTACTTC.

The CDR3 is CASSRGEEKLFF. In DNA form, the CDR3 reads TGTGCCAGCAGCCGCGGGGAAGAAAAACTGTTTTTT. The chain combines TRBV7-9 with TRBJ1-4, with D hard to call. The CDR3 is 12 residues long. V lost 5 bases and J 8 bases, leaving 9 bases between the germline ends. Germline V gene sequence: CDR1 SEHNR, CDR2 FQNEAQ (reference sequence).

The chain combines TRBV6-5 with TRBJ2-7, with TRBD1 as a possible D gene (6 bases). V shed 6 bases and J shed 1 base, with 13 bases lying between them. Germline V CDR1 and CDR2: MNHEY, SVGAGI. The CDR3 runs to 14 residues. DNA for the CDR3: TGTGCCAGCAGAGCGAGGACAGATTCCTACGAGCAGTACTTC. Its translation is CASRARTDSYEQYF.

This chain links TRBV6-4 with TRBJ2-1; D is unclear. The ends were cut back, 5 bases at V and 4 bases at J, with 15 bases in the middle. The CDR3 contains 15 residues. Germline V gene sequence: CDR1 MRHNA, CDR2 SNTAGT. The CDR3 DNA sequence: TGTGCCAGCAGTCAGGTTTGGTCTGGGTACAATGAGCAGTTCTTC. Translation gives CASSQVWSGYNEQFF.

The chain joins TRBV2 to TRBJ2-7; 10 bases agree with TRBD1. CDR3 length: 14 residues. Germline lookup yields CDR1 SNHLY and CDR2 FYNNEI. Trimming removed 11 bases from V and 1 base from J; junction bases left unmatched: 8. CDR3 bases: TGTGCCCACTCCCAGGACAGGGGGTCCTACGAGCAGTACTTC. It specifies CAHSQDRGSYEQYF.

This chain's CDR3 is CAWSVLYNEQFF. CDR3 nucleotide sequence: TGTGCCTGGAGTGTACTTTACAATGAGCAGTTCTTC. The rearrangement joins TRBV30 to TRBJ2-1; D not certain. The CDR3 loop spans 12 amino acids. Trimming pared 0 bases from V and 4 bases from J, leaving 4 bases between. Germline-derived CDR1 and CDR2 are GTSNPN and SVGIG (reference sequence).

This clone was counted between two and nine times. The rearrangement uses TRBV19 and TRBJ2-1, with D possibly matching TRBD2 (5 bases). With 5 bases removed from V and 5 bases from J, the gap between germline ends came to 25 bases. This CDR3 has 18 residues. CDR1 LNHDA and CDR2 SQIVND come from the germline V gene (reference sequence). The CDR3 DNA reads as TGTGCCAGTAGTGACGTCCTTTCGGGCCTAGCTCGCAACAATGAGCAGTTCTTC. It specifies CASSDVLSGLARNNEQFF.

This chain connects TRBV2 to TRBJ2-3; D is uncertain. V was clipped by 3 bases and J by 2 bases, with 12 bases between them. The CDR3 has 15 residues. Germline loops: CDR1 SNHLY, CDR2 FYNNEI. The DNA for the CDR3 is TGTGCCAGCAGTGATCAGCCACTTTTCACAGATACGCAGTATTTT. This encodes CASSDQPLFTDTQYF.